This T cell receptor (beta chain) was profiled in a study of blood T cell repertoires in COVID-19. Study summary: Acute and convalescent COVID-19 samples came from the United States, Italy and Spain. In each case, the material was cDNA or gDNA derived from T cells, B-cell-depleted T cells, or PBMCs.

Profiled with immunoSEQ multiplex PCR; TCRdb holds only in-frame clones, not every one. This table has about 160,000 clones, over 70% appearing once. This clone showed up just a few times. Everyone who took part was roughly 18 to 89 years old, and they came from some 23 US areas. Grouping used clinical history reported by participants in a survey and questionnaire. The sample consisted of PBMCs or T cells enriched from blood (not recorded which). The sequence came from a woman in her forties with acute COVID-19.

Here the CDR3 reads CASKTGDAGELFF. For the CDR3, the DNA is TGTGCCAGCAAAACAGGGGACGCCGGGGAGCTGTTTTTT. J is TRBJ2-2 and V is TRBV27; 7 nucleotides match TRBD1. The ends lost 7 bases at V and 6 bases at J; junction bases unmatched: 5. This CDR3 comprises 13 residues. Germline CDR1 is MNHEY and CDR2 is SMNVEV (reference sequence).